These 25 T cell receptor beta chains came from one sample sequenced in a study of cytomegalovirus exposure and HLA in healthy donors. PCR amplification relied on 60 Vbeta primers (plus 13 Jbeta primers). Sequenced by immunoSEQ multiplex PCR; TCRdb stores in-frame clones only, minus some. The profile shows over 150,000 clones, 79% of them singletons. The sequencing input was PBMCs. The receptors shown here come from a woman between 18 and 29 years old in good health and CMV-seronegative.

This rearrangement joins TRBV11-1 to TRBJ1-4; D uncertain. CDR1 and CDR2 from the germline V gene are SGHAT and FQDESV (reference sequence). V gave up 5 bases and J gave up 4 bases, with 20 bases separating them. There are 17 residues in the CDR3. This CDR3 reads CASSPERLEGLNEKLFF. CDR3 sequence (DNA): TGTGCCAGCAGCCCAGAGCGCCTTGAGGGCCTTAATGAAAAACTGTTTTTT.

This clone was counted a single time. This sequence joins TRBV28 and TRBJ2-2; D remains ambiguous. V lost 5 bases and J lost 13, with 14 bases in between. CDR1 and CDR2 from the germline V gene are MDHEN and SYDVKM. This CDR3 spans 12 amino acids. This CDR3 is CASSPLGLALFF. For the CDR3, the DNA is TGTGCCAGCAGTCCCCTCGGGTTGGCGCTGTTTTTT.

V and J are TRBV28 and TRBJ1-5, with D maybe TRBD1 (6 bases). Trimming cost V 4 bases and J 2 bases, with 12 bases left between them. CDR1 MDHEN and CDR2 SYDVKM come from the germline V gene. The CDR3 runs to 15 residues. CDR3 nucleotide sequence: TGTGCCAGCAGTTCATTCAGGGGTGGCAATCAGCCCCAGCATTTT. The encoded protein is CASSSFRGGNQPQHF.

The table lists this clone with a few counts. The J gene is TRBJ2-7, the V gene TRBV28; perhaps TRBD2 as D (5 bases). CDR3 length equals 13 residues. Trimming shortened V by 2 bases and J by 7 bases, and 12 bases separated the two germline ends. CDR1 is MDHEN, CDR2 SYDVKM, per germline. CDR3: CASSLSPGKEQYF. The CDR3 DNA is TGTGCCAGCAGTTTAAGTCCGGGGAAAGAGCAGTACTTC.

CDR3 bases: TGTGCCAGCAGCTTAGGAAAAGCGGGATCGTACCAAGAGACCCAGTACTTC. Protein: CASSLGKAGSYQETQYF. The chain has TRBV11-3 and TRBJ2-5; 7 bases are a match to TRBD2. The V segment lost 1 base and the J segment 0 bases; nucleotides outside the gene matches: 8. The CDR3 is 17 amino acids. CDR1 is SGHNT, CDR2 YENEEA, per germline.

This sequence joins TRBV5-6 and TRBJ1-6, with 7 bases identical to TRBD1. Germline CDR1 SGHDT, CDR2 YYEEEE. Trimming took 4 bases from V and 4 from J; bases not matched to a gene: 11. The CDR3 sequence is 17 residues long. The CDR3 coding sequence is TGTGCCAGCAGCCTTGACACAGGGGCCAGGTATAATTCACCCCTCCACTTT. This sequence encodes CASSLDTGARYNSPLHF.

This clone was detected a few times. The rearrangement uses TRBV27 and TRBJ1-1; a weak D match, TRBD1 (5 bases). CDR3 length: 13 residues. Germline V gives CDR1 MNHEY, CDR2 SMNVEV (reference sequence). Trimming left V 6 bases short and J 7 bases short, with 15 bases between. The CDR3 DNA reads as TGTGCCAGCAGCGACAGAATGGCGTTTGAAGCTTTCTTT. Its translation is CASSDRMAFEAFF.

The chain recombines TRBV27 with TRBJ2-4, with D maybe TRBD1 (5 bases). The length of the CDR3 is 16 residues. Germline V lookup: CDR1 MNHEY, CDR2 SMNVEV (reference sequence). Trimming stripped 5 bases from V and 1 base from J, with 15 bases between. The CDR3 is CASSVAQVSAKNIQYF. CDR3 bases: TGTGCCAGCAGTGTAGCACAGGTATCGGCCAAAAACATTCAGTACTTC.

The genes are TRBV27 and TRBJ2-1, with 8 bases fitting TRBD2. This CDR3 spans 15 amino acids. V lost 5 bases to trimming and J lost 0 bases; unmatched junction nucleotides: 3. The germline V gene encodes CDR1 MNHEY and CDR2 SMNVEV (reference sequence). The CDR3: CASSPGGASYNEQFF. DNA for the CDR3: TGTGCCAGCAGTCCCGGGGGGGCCTCCTACAATGAGCAGTTCTTC.

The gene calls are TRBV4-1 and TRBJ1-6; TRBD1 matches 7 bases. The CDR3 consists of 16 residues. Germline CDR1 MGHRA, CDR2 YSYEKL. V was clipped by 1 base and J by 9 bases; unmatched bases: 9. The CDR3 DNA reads TGCGCCAGCAGCCAAGTCTCTAGGGGGCCGGGTTCACCCCTCCACTTT. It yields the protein CASSQVSRGPGSPLHF.

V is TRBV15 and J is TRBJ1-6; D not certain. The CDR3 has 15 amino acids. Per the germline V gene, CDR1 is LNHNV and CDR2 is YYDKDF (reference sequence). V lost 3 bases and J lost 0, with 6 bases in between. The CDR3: CATSSGSSYNSPLHF. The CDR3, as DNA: TGTGCCACCAGCAGCGGGAGCTCCTATAATTCACCCCTCCACTTT.

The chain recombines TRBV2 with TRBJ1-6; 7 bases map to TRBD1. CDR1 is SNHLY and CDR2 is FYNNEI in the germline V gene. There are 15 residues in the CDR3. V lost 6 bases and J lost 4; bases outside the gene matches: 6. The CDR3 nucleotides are TGTGCCAGCAGGGGTCGACAGGGATATAATTCACCCCTCCACTTT. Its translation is CASRGRQGYNSPLHF.

The CDR3 region is CASSLAGNEKLFF. The CDR3 nucleotides are TGTGCCAGCAGTTTAGCAGGGAATGAAAAACTGTTTTTT. The chain employs TRBV28 and TRBJ1-4; D possibly corresponds to TRBD1 (5 bases). The CDR3 loop spans 13 amino acids. The V gene lost 2 bases and the J gene lost 5 bases, with 6 bases spanning the gap. Germline CDR1 reads MDHEN; CDR2 reads SYDVKM.

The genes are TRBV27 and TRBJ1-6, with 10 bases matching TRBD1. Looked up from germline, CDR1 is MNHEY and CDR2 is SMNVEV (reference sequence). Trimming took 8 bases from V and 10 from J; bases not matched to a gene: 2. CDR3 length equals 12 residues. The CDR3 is CASRDRGSPLHF. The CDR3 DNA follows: TGTGCCAGCCGGGACAGGGGCTCACCCCTCCACTTT.

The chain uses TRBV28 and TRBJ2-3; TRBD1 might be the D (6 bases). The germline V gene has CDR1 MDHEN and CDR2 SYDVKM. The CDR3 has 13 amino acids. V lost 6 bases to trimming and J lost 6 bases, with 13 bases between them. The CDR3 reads CASRHTGIDTQYF. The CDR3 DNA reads TGTGCCAGCAGACACACAGGGATCGATACGCAGTATTTT. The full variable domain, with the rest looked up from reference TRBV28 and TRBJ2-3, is DVKVTQSSRYLVKRTGEKVFLECVQDMDHENMFWYRQDPGLGLRLIYFSYDVKMKEKGDIPEGYSVSREKKERFSLILESASTNQTSMYLCASRHTGIDTQYFGPGTRLTVL.

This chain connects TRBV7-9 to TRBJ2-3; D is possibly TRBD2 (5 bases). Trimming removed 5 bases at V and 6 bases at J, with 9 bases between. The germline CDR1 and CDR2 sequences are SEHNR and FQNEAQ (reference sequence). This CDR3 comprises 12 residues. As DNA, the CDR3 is TGTGCCAGCAGCAGATCGGGGGATACGCAGTATTTT. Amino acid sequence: CASSRSGDTQYF.

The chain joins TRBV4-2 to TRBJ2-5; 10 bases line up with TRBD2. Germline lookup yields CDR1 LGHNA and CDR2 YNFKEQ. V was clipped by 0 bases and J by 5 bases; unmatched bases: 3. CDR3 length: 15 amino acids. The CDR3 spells CASSQEGLARETQYF. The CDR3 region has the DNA TGTGCCAGCAGCCAAGAGGGACTAGCGAGGGAGACCCAGTACTTC.

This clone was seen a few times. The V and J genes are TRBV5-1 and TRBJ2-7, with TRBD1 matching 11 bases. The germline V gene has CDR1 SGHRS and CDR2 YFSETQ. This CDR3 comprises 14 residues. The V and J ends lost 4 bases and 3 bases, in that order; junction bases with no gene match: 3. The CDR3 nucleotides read TGCGCCAGCAGCCCCGGGACAGGGGGCTACGAGCAGTACTTC. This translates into CASSPGTGGYEQYF.

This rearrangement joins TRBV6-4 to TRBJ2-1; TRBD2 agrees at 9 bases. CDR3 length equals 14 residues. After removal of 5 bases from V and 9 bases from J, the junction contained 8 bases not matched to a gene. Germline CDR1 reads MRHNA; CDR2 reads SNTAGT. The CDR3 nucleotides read TGTGCCAGCAGTTTTAGCGGGAGTGGTTTTGAGCAGTTCTTC. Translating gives CASSFSGSGFEQFF.

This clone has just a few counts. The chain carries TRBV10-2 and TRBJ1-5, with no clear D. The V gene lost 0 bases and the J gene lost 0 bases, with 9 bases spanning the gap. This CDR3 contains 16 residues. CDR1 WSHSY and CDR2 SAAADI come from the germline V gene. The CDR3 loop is CASSESNGYSNQPQHF. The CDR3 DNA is TGCGCCAGCAGTGAGTCTAACGGTTATAGCAATCAGCCCCAGCATTTT.

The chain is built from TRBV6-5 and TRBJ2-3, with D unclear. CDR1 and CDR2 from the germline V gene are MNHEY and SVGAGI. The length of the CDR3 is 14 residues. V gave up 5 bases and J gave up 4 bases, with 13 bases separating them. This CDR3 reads CASSVLRLADTQYF. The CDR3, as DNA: TGTGCCAGCAGTGTACTTAGATTAGCAGATACGCAGTATTTT.

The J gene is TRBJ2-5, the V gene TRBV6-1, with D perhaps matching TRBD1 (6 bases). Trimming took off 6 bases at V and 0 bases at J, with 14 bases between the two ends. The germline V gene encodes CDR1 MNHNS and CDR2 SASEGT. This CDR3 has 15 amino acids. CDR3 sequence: CASRPGQKYQETQYF. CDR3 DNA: TGTGCCAGCAGACCGGGACAAAAGTACCAAGAGACCCAGTACTTC.

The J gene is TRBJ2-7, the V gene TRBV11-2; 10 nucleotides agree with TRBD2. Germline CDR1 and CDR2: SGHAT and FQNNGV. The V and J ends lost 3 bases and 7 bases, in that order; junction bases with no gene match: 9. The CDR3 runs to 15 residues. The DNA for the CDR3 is TGTGCCAGCAGCTTGTTAGCGGGAGGCGGAGAAGAGCAGTACTTC. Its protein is CASSLLAGGGEEQYF.

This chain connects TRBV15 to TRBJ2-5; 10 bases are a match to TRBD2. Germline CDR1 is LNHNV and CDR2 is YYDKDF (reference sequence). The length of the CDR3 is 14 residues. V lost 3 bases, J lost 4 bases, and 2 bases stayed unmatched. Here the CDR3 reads CATSRASGGETQYF. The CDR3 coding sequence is TGTGCCACCAGCAGGGCTAGCGGGGGAGAGACCCAGTACTTC. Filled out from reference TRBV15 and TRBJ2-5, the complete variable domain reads DAMVIQNPRYQVTQFGKPVTLSCSQTLNHNVMYWYQQKSSQAPKLLFHYYDKDFNNEADTPDNFQSRRPNTSFCFLDIRSPGLGDTAMYLCATSRASGGETQYFGPGTRLLVL.

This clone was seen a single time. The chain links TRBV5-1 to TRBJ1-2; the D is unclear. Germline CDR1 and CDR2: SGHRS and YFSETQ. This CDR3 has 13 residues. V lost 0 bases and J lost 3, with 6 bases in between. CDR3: CASSLDSDYGYTF. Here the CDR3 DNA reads TGCGCCAGCAGCTTGGACAGTGACTATGGCTACACCTTC.